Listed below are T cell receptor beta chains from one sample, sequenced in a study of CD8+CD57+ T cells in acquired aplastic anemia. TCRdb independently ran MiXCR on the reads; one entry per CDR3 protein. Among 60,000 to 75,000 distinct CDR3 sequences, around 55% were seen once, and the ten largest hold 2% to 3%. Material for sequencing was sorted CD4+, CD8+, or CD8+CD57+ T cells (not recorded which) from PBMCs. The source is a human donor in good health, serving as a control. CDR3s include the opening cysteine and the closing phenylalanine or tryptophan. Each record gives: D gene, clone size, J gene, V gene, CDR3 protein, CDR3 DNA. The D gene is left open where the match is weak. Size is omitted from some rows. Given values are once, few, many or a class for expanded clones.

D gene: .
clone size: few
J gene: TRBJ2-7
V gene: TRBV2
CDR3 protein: CASRGGVGEQYF
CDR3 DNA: TGTGCCAGCAGGGGGGGCGTGGGCGAGCAGTACTTC

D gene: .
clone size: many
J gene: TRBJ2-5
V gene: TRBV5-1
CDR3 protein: CASSVQETQYF
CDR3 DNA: TGCGCCAGCAGCGTCCAAGAGACCCAGTACTTC

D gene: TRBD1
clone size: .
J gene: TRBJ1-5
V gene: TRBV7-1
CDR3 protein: CASSSGPTGKGGSNQPQHF
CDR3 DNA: TGTGCCAGCAGCTCAGGCCCGACAGGGAAGGGGGGGAGCAATCAGCCCCAGCATTTT

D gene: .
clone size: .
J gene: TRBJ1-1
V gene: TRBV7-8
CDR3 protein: CASSLEEGFEAFF
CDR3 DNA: TGTGCCAGCAGCTTAGAAGAAGGGTTTGAAGCTTTCTTT

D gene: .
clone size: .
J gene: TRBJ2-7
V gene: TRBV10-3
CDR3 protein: CAISGGYEQYF
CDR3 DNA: TGTGCCATCAGTGGGGGCTACGAGCAGTACTTC

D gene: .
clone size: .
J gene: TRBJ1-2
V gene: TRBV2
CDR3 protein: CASSEAGEINYGYTF
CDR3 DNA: TGTGCCAGCAGTGAAGCAGGAGAGATTAACTATGGCTACACCTTC

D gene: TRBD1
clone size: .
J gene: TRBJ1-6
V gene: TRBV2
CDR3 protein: CASSYSTGGNSPLHF
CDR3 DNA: TGTGCCAGCAGTTATTCCACAGGGGGCAATTCACCCCTCCACTTT

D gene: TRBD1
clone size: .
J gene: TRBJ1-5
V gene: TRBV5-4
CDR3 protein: CASSLDPGQGGNQPQHF
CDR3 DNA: TGTGCCAGCAGCTTGGACCCTGGACAGGGGGGCAATCAGCCCCAGCATTTT

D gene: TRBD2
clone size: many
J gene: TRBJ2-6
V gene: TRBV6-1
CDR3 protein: CASSRQGGGANVLTF
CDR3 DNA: TGTGCCAGCAGTCGTCAGGGAGGGGGGGCCAACGTCCTGACTTTC

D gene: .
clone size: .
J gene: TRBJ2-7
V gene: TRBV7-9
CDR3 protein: CASSHDMVEQYF
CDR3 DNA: TGTGCCAGCAGCCACGACATGGTCGAGCAGTACTTC

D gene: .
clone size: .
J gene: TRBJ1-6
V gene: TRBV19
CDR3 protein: CASRSTTRKGSPLHF
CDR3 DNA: TGTGCCAGTAGATCCACGACAAGAAAGGGTTCACCCCTCCACTTT

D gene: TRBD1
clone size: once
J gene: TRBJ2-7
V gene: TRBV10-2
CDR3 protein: CASSFGQGENEQYF
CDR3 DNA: TGCGCCAGCAGTTTCGGACAGGGAGAAAACGAGCAGTACTTC

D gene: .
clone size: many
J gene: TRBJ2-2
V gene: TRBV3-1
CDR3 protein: CASSHFRGLTGELFF
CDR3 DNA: TGTGCCAGCAGCCATTTCAGGGGCCTGACCGGGGAGCTGTTTTTT

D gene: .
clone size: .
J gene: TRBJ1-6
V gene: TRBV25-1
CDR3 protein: CASSEYRQNNSPLHF
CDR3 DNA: TGTGCCAGCAGTGAATATAGGCAGAACAATTCACCCCTCCACTTT

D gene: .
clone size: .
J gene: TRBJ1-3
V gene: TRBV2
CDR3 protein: CASSTPSGNTIYF
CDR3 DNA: TGTGCCAGCAGCACACCCTCTGGAAACACCATATATTTT

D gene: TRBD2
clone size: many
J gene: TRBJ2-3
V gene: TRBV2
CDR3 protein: CASSEVTRLAGLTDTQYF
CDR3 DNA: TGTGCCAGCAGTGAAGTAACTAGGCTAGCGGGGCTCACAGATACGCAGTATTTT

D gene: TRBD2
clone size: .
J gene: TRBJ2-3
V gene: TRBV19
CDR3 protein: CASSIRLSGIVADTQYF
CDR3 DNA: TGTGCCAGTAGTATCCGGCTTAGCGGGATAGTCGCAGATACGCAGTATTTT

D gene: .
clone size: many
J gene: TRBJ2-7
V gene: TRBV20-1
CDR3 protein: CSAQGLASYEQYF
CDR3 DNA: TGCAGTGCCCAGGGTCTCGCCAGTTACGAGCAGTACTTC

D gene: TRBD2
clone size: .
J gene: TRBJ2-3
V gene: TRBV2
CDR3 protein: CASSDHSGFTDTQYF
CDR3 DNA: TGTGCCAGCAGTGATCATAGCGGGTTCACAGATACGCAGTATTTT

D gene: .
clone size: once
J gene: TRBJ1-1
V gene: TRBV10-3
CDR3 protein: CAIRGLNTEAFF
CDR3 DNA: TGTGCCATCAGGGGACTGAACACTGAAGCTTTCTTT

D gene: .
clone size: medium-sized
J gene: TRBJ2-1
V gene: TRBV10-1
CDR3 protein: CASSLGDEQFF
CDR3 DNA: TGCGCCAGCAGTCTAGGGGATGAGCAGTTCTTC

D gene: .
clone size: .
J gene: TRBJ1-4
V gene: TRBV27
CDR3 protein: CASSWGGREKLFF
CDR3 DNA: TGTGCCAGCAGTTGGGGTGGGCGGGAAAAACTGTTTTTT

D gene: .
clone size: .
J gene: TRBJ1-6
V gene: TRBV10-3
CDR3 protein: CAISTGPRSPLHF
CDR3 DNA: TGTGCCATTAGTACAGGGCCACGTTCACCCCTCCACTTT

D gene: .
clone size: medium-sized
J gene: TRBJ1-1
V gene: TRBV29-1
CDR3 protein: CSVGARYTEAFF
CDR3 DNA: TGCAGCGTTGGGGCGAGGTACACTGAAGCTTTCTTT

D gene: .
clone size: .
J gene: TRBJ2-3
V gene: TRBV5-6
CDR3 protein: CASSLSTGGTDTQYF
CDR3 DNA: TGTGCCAGCAGCCTGTCGACCGGGGGCACTGATACGCAGTATTTT